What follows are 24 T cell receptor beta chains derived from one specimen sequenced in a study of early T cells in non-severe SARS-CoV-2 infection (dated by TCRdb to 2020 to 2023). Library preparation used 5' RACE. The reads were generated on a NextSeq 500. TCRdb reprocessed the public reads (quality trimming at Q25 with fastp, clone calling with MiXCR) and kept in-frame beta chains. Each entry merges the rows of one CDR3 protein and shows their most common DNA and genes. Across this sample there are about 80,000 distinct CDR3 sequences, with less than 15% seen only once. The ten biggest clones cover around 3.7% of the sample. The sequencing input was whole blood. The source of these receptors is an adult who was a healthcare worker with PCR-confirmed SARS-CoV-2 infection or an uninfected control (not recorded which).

CDR3 nucleotides: TGTGCCAGCAGCCGTCAGGGACAGGGCTACGAGCAGTACTTC. Protein sequence: CASSRQGQGYEQYF. The J gene is TRBJ2-7, the V gene TRBV3-1; TRBD1 matches 9 bases. The CDR3 has 14 amino acids. J was trimmed by 3 bases and V by 4 bases; bases with no gene match: 4. In germline, CDR1 is LGHDT, CDR2 YNNKEL (reference sequence).

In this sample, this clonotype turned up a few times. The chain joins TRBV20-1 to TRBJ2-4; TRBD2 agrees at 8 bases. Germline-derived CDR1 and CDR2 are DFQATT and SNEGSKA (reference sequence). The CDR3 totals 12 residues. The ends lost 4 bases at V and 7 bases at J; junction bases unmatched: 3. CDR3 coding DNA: TGCAGTGCTACGGGACTAGAGAACATTCAGTACTTC. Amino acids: CSATGLENIQYF.

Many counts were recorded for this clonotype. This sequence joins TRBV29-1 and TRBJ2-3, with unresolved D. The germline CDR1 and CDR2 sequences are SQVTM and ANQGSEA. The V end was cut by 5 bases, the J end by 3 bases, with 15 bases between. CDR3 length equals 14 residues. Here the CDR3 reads CSVYNTRSTDTQYF. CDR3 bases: TGCAGCGTTTACAACACCAGGAGTACAGATACGCAGTATTTT.

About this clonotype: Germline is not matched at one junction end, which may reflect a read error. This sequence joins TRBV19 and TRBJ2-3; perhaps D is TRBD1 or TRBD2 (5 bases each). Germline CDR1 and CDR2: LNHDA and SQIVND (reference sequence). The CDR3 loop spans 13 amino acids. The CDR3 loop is CASSDRGTDTQFF. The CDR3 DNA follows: TGTGCCAGTAGCGATCGGGGCACAGATACGCAGTTTTTT.

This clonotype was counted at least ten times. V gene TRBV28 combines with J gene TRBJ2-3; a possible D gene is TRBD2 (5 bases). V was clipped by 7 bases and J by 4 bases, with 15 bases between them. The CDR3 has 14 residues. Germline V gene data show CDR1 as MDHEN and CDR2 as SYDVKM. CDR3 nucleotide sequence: TGTGCCAGCAATAGGGCTGCGAGGGCAGATACGCAGTATTTT. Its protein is CASNRAARADTQYF.

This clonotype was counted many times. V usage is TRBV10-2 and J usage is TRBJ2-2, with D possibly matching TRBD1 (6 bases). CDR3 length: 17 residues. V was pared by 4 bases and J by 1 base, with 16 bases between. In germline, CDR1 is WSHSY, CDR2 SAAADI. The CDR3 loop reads CASSVVGQNLNTGELFF. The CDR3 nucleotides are TGCGCCAGCAGTGTGGTAGGACAGAATCTGAACACCGGGGAGCTGTTTTTT.

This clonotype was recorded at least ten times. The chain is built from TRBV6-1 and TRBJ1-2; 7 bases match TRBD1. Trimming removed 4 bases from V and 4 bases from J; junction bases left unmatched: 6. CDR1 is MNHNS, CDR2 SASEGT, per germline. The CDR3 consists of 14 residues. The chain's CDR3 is CASSVGDSLYGYTF. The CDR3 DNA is TGTGCCAGCAGTGTTGGGGACAGTCTCTATGGCTACACCTTC.

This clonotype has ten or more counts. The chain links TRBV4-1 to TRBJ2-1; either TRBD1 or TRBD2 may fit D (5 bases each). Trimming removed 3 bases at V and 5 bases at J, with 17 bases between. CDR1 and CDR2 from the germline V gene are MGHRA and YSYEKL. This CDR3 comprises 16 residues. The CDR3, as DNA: TGCGCCAGCAGCCAGAATTGGGGACCTGGGCACAATGAGCAGTTCTTC. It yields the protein CASSQNWGPGHNEQFF.

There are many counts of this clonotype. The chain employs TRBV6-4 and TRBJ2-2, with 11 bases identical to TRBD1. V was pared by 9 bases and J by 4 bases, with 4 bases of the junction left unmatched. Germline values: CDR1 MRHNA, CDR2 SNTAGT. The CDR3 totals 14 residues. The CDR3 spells CASSGTGGTGELFF. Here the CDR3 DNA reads TGTGCCAGTTCCGGGACAGGGGGCACCGGGGAGCTGTTTTTT.

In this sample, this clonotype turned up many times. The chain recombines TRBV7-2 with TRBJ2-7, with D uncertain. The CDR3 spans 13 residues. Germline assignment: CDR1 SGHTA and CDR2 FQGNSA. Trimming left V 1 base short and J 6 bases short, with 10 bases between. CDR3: CASSLGTPLEQYF. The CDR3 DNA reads TGTGCCAGCAGCTTAGGGACCCCCCTCGAGCAGTACTTC.

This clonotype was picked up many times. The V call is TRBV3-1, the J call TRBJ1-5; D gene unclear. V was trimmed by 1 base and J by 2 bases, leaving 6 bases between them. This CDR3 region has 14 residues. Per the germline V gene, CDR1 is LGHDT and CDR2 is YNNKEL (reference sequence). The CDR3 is CASSQATGNQPQHF. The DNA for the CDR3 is TGTGCCAGCAGCCAAGCCACGGGCAATCAGCCCCAGCATTTT. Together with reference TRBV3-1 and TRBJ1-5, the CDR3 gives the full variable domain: DTAVSQTPKYLVTQMGNDKSIKCEQNLGHDTMYWYKQDSKKFLKIMFSYNNKELIINETVPNRFSPKSPDKAHLNLHINSLELGDSAVYFCASSQATGNQPQHFGDGTRLSIL.

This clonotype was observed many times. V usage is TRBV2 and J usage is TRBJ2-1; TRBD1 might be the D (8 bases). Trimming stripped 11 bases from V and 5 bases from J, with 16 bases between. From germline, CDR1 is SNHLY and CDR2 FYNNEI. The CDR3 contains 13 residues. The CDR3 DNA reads TGTGCCTCTGGGAGGGACAGGCACAATGAGCAGTTCTTC. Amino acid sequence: CASGRDRHNEQFF.

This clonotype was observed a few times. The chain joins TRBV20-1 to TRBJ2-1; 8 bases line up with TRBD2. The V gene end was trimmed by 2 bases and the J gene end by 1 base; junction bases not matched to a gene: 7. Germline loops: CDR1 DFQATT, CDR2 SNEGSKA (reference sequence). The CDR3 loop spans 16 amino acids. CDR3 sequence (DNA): TGCAGTGCTAGACCCCGTGGGACTAGTTCCTACAATGAGCAGTTCTTC. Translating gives CSARPRGTSSYNEQFF.

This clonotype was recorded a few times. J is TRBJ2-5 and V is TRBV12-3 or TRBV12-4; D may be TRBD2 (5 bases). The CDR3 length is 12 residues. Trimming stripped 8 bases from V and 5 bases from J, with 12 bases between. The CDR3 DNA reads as TGTGCCAGCGCCCCGGGCGGGGAGACCCAGTACTTC. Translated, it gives CASAPGGETQYF.

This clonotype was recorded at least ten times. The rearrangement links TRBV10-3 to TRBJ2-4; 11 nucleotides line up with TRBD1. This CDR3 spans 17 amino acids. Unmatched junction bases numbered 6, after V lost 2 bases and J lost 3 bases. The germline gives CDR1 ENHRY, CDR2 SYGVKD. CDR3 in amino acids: CAISEPGQGAGKNIQYF. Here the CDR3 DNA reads TGTGCCATCAGTGAGCCCGGACAGGGGGCGGGCAAAAACATTCAGTACTTC.

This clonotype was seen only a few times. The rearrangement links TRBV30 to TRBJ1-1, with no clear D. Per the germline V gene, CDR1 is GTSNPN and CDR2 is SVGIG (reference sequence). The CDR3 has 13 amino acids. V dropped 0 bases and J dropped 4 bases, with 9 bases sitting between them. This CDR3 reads CAWSVIGGTEAFF. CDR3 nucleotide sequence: TGTGCCTGGAGTGTAATCGGTGGCACTGAAGCTTTCTTT.

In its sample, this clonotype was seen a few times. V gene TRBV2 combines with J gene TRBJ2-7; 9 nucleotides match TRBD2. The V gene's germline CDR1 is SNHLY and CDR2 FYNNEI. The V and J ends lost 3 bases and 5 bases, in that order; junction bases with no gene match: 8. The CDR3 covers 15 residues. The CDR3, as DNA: TGTGCCAGCAGTGAGCTAGCGGGACCCTATGACGAGCAGTACTTC. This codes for CASSELAGPYDEQYF. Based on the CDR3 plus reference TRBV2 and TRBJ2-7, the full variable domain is EPEVTQTPSHQVTQMGQEVILRCVPISNHLYFYWYRQILGQKVEFLVSFYNNEISEKSEIFDDQFSVERPDGSNFTLKIRSTKLEDSAMYFCASSELAGPYDEQYFGPGTRLTVT.

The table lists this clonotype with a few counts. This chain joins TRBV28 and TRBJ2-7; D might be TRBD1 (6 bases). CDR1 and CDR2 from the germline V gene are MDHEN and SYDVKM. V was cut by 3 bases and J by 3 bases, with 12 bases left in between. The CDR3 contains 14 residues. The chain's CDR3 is CASSFPGEYYEQYF. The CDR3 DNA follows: TGTGCCAGCAGTTTTCCAGGGGAGTACTACGAGCAGTACTTC.

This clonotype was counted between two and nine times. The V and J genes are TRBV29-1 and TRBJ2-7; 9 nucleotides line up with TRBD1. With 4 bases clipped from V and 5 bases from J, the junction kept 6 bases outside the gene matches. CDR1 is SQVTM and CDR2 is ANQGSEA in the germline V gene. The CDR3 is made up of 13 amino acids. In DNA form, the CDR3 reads TGCAGCGTTGTAACAGGGGGCTTGAACGAGCAGTACTTC. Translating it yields CSVVTGGLNEQYF.

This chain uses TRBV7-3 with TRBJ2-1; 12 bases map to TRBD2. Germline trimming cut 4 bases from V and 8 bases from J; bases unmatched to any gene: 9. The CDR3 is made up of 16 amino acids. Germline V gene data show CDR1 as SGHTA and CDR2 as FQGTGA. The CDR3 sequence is CASSSQLAGGADEQFF. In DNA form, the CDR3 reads TGTGCCAGCAGCTCCCAGCTAGCGGGAGGGGCTGATGAGCAGTTCTTC.

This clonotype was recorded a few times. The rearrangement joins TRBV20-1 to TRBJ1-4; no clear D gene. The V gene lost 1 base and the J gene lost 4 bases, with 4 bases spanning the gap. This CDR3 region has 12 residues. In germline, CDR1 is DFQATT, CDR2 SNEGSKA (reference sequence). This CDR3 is CSARAGNEKLFF. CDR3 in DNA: TGCAGTGCTAGAGCGGGTAATGAAAAACTGTTTTTT.

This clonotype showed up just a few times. The CDR3 reads CSAPVGGAYEQYF. CDR3 in DNA: TGCAGTGCGCCCGTGGGAGGGGCCTACGAGCAGTACTTC. The chain is built from TRBV20-1 and TRBJ2-7; 7 bases are a match to TRBD2. V was pared by 6 bases and J by 2 bases, with 7 bases of the junction left unmatched. This CDR3 region has 13 residues. Germline lookup yields CDR1 DFQATT and CDR2 SNEGSKA (reference sequence).

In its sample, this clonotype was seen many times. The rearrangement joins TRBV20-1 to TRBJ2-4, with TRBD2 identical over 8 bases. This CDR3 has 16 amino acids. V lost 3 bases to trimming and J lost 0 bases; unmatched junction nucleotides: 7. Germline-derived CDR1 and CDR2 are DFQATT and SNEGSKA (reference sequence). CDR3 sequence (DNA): TGCAGTGCTAGCTCCCTAGCGGGTTTAGCCAAAAACATTCAGTACTTC. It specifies CSASSLAGLAKNIQYF.

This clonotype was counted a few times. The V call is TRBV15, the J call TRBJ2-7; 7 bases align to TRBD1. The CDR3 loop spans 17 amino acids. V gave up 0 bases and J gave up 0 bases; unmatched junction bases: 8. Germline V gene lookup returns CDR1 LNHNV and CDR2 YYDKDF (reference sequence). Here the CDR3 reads CATSRDIGQVFSYEQYF. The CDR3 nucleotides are TGTGCCACCAGCAGAGATATTGGACAGGTATTCTCCTACGAGCAGTACTTC. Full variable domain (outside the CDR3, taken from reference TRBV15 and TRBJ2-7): DAMVIQNPRYQVTQFGKPVTLSCSQTLNHNVMYWYQQKSSQAPKLLFHYYDKDFNNEADTPDNFQSRRPNTSFCFLDIRSPGLGDTAMYLCATSRDIGQVFSYEQYFGPGTRLTVT.